This T cell receptor (beta chain) was obtained from a study of blood T cell repertoires in COVID-19. Study summary: Samples of COVID-19 (acute and convalescent) were obtained from the United States, Italy and Spain. PBMCs, B-cell-depleted T cells, or T cells were the source of the cDNA or gDNA that made up the material.

As processed by the authors: The authors estimated nucleated cell counts from reference gene primer amplification. Data came from immunoSEQ multiplex PCR; TCRdb stores just in-frame clones and leaves some out. V and J calls and clone size are copied from that table; D and trimming were computed from the DNA. The sample consists of over 300,000 clones, 90% of them appearing once. The clonotype was recovered from a man younger than 35 with active or convalescent COVID-19. Sequenced input: peripheral blood.

CDR3 sequence: CASRRLAVPLGEQYF. CDR3 in DNA: TGTGCCAGCAGAAGACTAGCGGTTCCACTAGGCGAGCAGTACTTC. This sequence joins TRBV6-5 and TRBJ2-7, with 9 bases fitting TRBD2. Germline V gives CDR1 MNHEY, CDR2 SVGAGI. The CDR3 sequence is 15 residues long. The V segment lost 6 bases and the J segment 6 bases; nucleotides outside the gene matches: 12.